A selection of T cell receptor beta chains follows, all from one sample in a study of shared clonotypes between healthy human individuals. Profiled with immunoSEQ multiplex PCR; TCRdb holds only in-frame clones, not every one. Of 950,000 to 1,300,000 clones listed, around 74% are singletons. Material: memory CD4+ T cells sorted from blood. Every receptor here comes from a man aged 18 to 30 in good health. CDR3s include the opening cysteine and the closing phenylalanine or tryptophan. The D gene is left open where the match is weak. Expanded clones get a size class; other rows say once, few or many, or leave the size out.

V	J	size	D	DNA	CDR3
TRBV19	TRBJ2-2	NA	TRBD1	TGTGCCAGTAGTCTAAAGGGACAGGGCGTGATTACGAACACCGGGGAGCTGTTTTTT	CASSLKGQGVITNTGELFF
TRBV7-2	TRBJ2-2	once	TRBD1	TGTGCCAGCAGCTCGGGACAGGGGGGCACCGGGGAGCTGTTTTTT	CASSSGQGGTGELFF
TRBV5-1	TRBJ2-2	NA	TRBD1	TGCGCCAGCAGCCGGGTCTCCGGGACAGGGGTGACCGGGGAGCTGTTTTTT	CASSRVSGTGVTGELFF
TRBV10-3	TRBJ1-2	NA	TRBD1	TGTGCCATCAGTGAAGAAGGGGGCGCGTCCTATGGCTACACCTTC	CAISEEGGASYGYTF
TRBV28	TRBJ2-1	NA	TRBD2	TGTGCCAGCAGTTTATATGGTAGCGGGAGTGGTAATGAGCAGTTCTTC	CASSLYGSGSGNEQFF
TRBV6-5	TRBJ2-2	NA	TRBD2	TGTGCCAGCAGACGACTAGCCAGGGACACCGGGGAGCTGTTTTTT	CASRRLARDTGELFF
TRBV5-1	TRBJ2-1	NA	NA	TGCGCCAGCCTGGCAGGGGTTGGCAATGAGCAGTTCTTC	CASLAGVGNEQFF
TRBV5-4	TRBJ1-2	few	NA	TGTGCCAGCAGCTTGGACAGGAATTATGGCTACACCTTC	CASSLDRNYGYTF
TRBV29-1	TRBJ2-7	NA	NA	TGCAGCGTTGAGGCAGTGGATAGAGACGAGCAGTACTTC	CSVEAVDRDEQYF
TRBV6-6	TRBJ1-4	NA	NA	TGTGCCAGCAAGCAGGGGACGGTGCCTAATGAAAAACTGTTTTTT	CASKQGTVPNEKLFF
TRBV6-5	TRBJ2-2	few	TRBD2	TGTGCCAGCGCCCCCGCGGGGGTAACGAGCGGGGAGCTGTTTTTT	CASAPAGVTSGELFF
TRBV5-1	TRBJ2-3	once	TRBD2	TGCGCCAGCAGCGTGGCGAGGGCTAGCGGGTCAGATACGCAGTATTTT	CASSVARASGSDTQYF
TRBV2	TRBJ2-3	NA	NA	TGTGCCAGCAGCCCGGGGGGCACAGATACGCAGTATTTT	CASSPGGTDTQYF
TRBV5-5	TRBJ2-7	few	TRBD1	TGTGCCAGCAGTCCCCGGGACAGAGCATACGAGCAGTACTTC	CASSPRDRAYEQYF
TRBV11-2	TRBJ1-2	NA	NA	TGTGCCAGCAGTACGCAGGGACGAACAAGCTACACCTTC	CASSTQGRTSYTF
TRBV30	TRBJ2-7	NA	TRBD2	TGTGCCTGGAGTCCCGGGGGGAGCTCCTACGAGCAGTACTTC	CAWSPGGSSYEQYF
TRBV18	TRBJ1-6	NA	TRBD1	TGTGCCAGCTCACCACTGGTCGGACAGGGCCATAATTCACCCCTCCACTTT	CASSPLVGQGHNSPLHF
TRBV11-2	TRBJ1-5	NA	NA	TGTGCCAGCAGCTTAGATCGGGGGGGGAATCAGCCCCAGCATTTT	CASSLDRGGNQPQHF
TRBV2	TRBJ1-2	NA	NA	TGTGCCAGCAGTTCAGGGTATGGCTACACCTTC	CASSSGYGYTF
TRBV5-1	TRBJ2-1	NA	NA	TGCGCCAGCAGCTCTGGGGATCGGGAGCAGTTCTTC	CASSSGDREQFF
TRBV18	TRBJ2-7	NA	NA	TGTGCCAGCTCACCACGACAGGACTTCTCCTACGAGCAGTACTTC	CASSPRQDFSYEQYF
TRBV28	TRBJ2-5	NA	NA	TGTGCCAGCAGTTTACCAGGGACGTCTCAAGAGACCCAGTACTTC	CASSLPGTSQETQYF
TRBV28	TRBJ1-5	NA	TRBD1	TGTGCCAGTACGGGACAGGGAGGCGATCAGCCCCAGCATTTT	CASTGQGGDQPQHF
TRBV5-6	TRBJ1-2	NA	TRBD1	TGTGCCAGCAGCCCGGGACAGAACTATGGCTACACCTTC	CASSPGQNYGYTF
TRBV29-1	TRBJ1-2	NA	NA	TGCAGCGTTGAGGGGGGGCGAAGGGGCTACACCTTC	CSVEGGRRGYTF
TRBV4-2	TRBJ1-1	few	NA	TGTGCCAGCAGCCGACACAGGGCTGCGAACACTGAAGCTTTCTTT	CASSRHRAANTEAFF
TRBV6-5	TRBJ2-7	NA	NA	TGTGCCAGCAGTTACTCGACCCGGCTCCAGGGCGGCGAGCAGTACTTC	CASSYSTRLQGGEQYF
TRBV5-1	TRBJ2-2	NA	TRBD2	TGCGCCAGCAGCCCCTGGGGGGGTAGCGGCACCGGGGAGCTGTTTTTT	CASSPWGGSGTGELFF
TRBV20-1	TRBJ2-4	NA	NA	TGCAGTGCTCTACAAAACATTCAGTACTTC	CSALQNIQYF
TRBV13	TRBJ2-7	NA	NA	TGTGCCAGCAGCTTAGGCGAGGGGAACATAGTGGGGCAGTACTTC	CASSLGEGNIVGQYF
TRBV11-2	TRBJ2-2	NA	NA	TGTGCCAGCAGCAACCGGACCGGGGCCGGGGAGCTGTTTTTT	CASSNRTGAGELFF
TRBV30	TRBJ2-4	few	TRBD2	TGTGCCTGGAGTTCTGGGCTAGCGGGAGGGGTAGCCAAAAACATTCAGTACTTC	CAWSSGLAGGVAKNIQYF
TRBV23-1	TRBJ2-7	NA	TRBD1	TGCGCCAGCAGTCAGGACAGGGGGCCTGTCGAGCAGTACTTC	CASSQDRGPVEQYF
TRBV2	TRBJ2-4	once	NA	TGTGCCAGCAGTACCCGAGCTTCAGGGAAAGGCATTCAGTACTTC	CASSTRASGKGIQYF
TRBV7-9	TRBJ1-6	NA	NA	TGTGCCAGCAGCTCAAATCAACGGAATTCACCCCTCCACTTT	CASSSNQRNSPLHF
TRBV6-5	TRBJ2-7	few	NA	TGTGCCAGCACAAACGGGAACTTCTACGAGCAGTACTTC	CASTNGNFYEQYF
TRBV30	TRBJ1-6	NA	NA	TGTGCCTGGAGTAATCCTGCAAGCACCTATAATTCACCCCTCCACTTT	CAWSNPASTYNSPLHF
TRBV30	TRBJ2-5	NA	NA	TGTGCCTGGAGTGTACTGGGCGAGACCCAGTACTTC	CAWSVLGETQYF
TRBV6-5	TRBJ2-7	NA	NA	TGTGCCAGCAGTACCTCTTACGAGCAGTACTTC	CASSTSYEQYF
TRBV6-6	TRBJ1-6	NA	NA	TGTGCCAGCAGTTCCGAGAACAGGGCCCTGAATTCACCCCTCCACTTT	CASSSENRALNSPLHF
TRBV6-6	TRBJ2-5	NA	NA	TGTGCCAGCAGTTCCACGCTTGGGACCCAGTACTTC	CASSSTLGTQYF